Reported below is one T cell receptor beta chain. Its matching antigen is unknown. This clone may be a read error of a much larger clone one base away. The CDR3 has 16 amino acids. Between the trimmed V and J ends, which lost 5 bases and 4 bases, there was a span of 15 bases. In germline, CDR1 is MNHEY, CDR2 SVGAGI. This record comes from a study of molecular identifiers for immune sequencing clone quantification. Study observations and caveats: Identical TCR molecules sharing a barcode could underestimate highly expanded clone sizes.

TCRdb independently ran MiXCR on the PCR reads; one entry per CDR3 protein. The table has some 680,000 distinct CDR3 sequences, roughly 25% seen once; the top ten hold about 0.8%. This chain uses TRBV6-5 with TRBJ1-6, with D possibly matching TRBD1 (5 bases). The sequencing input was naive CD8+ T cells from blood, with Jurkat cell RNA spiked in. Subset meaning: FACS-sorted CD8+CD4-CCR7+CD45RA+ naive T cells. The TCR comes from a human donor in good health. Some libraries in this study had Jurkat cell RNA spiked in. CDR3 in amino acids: CASSPPGEGYNSPLHF. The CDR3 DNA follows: TGTGCCAGCAGTCCCCCCGGCGAGGGGTATAATTCACCCCTCCACTTT.